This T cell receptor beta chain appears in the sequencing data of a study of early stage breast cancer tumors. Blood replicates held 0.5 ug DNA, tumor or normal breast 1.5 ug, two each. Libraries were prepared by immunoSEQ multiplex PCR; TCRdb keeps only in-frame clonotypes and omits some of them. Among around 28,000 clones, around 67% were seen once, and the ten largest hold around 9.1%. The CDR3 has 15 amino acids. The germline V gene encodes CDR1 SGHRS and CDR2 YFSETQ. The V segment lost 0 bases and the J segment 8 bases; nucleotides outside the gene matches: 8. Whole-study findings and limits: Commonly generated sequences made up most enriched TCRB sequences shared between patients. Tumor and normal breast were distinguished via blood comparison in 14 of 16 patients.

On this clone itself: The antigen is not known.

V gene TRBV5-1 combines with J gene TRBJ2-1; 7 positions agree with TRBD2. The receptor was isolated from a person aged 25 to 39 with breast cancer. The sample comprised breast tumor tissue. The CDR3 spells CASSLAGGPVDEQFF. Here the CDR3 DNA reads TGCGCCAGCAGCTTGGCGGGAGGACCCGTCGATGAGCAGTTCTTC. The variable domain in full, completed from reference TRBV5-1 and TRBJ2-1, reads KAGVTQTPRYLIKTRGQQVTLSCSPISGHRSVSWYQQTPGQGLQFLFEYFSETQRNKGNFPGRFSGRQFSNSRSEMNVSTLELGDSALYLCASSLAGGPVDEQFFGPGTRLTVL.